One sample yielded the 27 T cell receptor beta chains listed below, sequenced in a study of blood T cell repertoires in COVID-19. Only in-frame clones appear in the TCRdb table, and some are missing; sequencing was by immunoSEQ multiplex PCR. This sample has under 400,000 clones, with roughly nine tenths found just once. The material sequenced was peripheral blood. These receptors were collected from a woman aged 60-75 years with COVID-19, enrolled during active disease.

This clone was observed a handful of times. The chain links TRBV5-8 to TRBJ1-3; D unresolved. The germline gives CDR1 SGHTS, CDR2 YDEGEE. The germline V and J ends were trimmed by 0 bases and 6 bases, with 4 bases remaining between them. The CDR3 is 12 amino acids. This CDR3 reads CASSLAVNTIYF. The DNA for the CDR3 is TGTGCCAGCAGCTTGGCCGTAAACACCATATATTTT. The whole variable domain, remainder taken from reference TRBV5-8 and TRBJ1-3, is EAGVTQSPTHLIKTRGQQATLRCSPISGHTSVYWYQQALGLGLQFLLWYDEGEERNRGNFPPRFSGRQFPNYSSELNVNALELEDSALYLCASSLAVNTIYFGEGSWLTVV.

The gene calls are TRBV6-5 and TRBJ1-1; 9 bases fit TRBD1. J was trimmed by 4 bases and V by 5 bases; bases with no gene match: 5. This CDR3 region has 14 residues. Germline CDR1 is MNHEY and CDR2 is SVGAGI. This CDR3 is CASSTGTGITEAFF. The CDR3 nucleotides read TGTGCCAGCAGTACGGGGACAGGGATCACTGAAGCTTTCTTT.

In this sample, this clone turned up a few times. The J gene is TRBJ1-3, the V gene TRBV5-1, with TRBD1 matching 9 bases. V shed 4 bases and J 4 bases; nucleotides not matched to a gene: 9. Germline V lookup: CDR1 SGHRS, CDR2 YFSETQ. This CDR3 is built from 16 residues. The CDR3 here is CASSPGTGTGGNTIYF. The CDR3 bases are TGCGCCAGCAGCCCCGGGACAGGGACGGGAGGAAACACCATATATTTT.

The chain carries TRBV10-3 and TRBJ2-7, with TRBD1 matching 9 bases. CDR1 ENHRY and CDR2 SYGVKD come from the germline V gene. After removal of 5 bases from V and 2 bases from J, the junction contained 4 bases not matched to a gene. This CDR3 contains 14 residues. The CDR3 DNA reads TGTGCCATCAGTCCCGGGACAGGGACCTACGAGCAGTACTTC. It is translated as CAISPGTGTYEQYF.

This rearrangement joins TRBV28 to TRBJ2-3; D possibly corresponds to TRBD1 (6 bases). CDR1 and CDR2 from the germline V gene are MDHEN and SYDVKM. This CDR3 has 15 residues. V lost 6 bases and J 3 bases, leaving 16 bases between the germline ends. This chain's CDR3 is CASSSLGRGTDTQYF. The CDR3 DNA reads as TGTGCCAGCAGCTCCCTAGGCAGGGGAACAGATACGCAGTATTTT.

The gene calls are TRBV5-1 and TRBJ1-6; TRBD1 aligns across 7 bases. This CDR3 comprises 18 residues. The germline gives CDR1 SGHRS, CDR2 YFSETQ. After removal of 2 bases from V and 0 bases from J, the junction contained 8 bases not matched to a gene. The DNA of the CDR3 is TGCGCCAGCAGCTTTGACGGACAGGCTAGCTCCTATAATTCACCCCTCCACTTT. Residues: CASSFDGQASSYNSPLHF. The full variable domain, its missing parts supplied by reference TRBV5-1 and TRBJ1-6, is KAGVTQTPRYLIKTRGQQVTLSCSPISGHRSVSWYQQTPGQGLQFLFEYFSETQRNKGNFPGRFSGRQFSNSRSEMNVSTLELGDSALYLCASSFDGQASSYNSPLHFGNGTRLTVT.

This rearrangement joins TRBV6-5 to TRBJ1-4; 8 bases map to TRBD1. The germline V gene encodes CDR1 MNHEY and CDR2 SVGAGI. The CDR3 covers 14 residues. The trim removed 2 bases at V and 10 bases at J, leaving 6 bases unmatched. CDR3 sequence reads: CASSYSDQGAKLFF. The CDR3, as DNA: TGTGCCAGCAGTTACAGTGACCAGGGGGCAAAACTGTTTTTT.

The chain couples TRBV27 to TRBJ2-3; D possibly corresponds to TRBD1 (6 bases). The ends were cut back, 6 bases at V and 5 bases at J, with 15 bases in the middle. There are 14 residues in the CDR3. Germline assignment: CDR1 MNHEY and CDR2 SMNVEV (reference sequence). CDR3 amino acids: CASRETGMVDTQYF. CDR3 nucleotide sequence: TGTGCCAGCAGGGAAACAGGGATGGTAGATACGCAGTATTTT.

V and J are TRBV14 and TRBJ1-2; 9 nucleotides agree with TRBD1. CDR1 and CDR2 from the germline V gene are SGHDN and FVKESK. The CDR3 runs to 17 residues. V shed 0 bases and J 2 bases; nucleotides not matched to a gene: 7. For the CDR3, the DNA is TGTGCCAGCAGCCAAGAGTACCGGACAGGGGCGAACTATGGCTACACCTTC. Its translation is CASSQEYRTGANYGYTF.

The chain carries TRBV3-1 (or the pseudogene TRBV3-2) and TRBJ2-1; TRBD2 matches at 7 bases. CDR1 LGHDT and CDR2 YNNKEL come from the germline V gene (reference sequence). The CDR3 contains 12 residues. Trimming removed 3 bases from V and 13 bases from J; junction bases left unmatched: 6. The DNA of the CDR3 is TGTGCCAGCAGCCATGCGGGGGTAGATCAGTTCTTC. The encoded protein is CASSHAGVDQFF.

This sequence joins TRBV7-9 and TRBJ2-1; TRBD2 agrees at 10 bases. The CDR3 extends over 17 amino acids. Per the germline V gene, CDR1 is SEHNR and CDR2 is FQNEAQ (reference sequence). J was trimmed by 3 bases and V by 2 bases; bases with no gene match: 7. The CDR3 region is CASSLQGRTSGYNEQFF. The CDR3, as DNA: TGTGCCAGCAGCTTACAAGGTAGGACTAGCGGCTACAATGAGCAGTTCTTC.

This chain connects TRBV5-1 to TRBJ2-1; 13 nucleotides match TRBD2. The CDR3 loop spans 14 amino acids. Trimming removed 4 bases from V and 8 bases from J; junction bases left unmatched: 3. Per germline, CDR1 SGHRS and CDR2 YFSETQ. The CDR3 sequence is CASSRGLAGYEQFF. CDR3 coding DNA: TGCGCCAGCAGCCGGGGACTAGCGGGATATGAGCAGTTCTTC.

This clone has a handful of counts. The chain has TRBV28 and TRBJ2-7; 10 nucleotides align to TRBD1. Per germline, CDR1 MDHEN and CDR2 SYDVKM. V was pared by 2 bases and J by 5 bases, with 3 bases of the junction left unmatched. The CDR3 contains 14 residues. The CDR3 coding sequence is TGTGCCAGCAGTTTAGGGACAGGGGTCCACGAGCAGTACTTC. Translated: CASSLGTGVHEQYF.

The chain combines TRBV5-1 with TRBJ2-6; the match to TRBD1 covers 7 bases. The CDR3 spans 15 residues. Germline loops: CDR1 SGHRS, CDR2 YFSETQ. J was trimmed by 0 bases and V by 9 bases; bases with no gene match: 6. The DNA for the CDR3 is TGCGCCACAGGGACAGCCTACTCTGGGGCCAACGTCCTGACTTTC. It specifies CATGTAYSGANVLTF.

The CDR3 region has the DNA TGCGCCAGCAGCTTGGAGACAGGAAATGAAAAACTGTTTTTT. Protein: CASSLETGNEKLFF. J is TRBJ1-4 and V is TRBV5-1, with D maybe TRBD1 (6 bases). Germline V gene data show CDR1 as SGHRS and CDR2 as YFSETQ. V shed 0 bases and J shed 5 bases, with 8 bases lying between them. The CDR3 consists of 14 residues.

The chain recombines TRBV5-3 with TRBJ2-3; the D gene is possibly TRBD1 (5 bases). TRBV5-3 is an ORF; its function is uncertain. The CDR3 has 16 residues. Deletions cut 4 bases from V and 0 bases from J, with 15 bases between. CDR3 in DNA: TGTGCCAGAAGCACCCGACAGTTATCTAGCACAGATACGCAGTATTTT. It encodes CARSTRQLSSTDTQYF.

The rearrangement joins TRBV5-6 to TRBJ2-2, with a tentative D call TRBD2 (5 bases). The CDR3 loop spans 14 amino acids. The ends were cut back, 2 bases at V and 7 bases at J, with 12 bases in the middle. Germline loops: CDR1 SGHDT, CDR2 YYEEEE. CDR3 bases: TGTGCCAGCAGCTTTCGGCGGGTGAGCGGGGAGCTGTTTTTT. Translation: CASSFRRVSGELFF.

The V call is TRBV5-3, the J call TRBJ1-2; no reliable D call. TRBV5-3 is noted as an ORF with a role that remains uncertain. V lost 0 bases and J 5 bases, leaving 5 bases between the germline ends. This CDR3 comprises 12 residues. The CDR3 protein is CARSLGRYGYTF. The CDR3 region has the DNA TGTGCCAGAAGCTTGGGGAGGTATGGCTACACCTTC.

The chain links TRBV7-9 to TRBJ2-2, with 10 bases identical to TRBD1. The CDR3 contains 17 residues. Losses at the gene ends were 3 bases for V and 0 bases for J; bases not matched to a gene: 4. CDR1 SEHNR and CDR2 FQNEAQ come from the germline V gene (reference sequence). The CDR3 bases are TGTGCCAGCAGCTTTAGACAGGGGGCATCGAACACCGGGGAGCTGTTTTTT. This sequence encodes CASSFRQGASNTGELFF. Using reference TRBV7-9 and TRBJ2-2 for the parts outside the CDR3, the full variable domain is DTGVSQNPRHKITKRGQNVTFRCDPISEHNRLYWYRQTLGQGPEFLTYFQNEAQLEKSRLLSDRFSAERPKGSFSTLEIQRTEQGDSAMYLCASSFRQGASNTGELFFGEGSRLTVL.

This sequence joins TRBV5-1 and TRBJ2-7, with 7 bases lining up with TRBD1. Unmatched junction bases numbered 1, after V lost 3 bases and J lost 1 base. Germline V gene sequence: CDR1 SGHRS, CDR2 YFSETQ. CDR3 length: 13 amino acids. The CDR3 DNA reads TGCGCCAGCAGCTGGGGACAGTCCTACGAGCAGTACTTC. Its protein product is CASSWGQSYEQYF.

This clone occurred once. CDR3 coding DNA: TGTGCCAGTAGTCCATTGACAGGAACTAGGGCGAACACTGAAGCTTTCTTT. Amino acid sequence: CASSPLTGTRANTEAFF. The chain recombines TRBV19 with TRBJ1-1; maybe TRBD1 (6 bases). Germline V gives CDR1 LNHDA, CDR2 SQIVND (reference sequence). The CDR3 runs 17 residues. The V gene lost 5 bases and the J gene lost 1 base, with 20 bases spanning the gap.

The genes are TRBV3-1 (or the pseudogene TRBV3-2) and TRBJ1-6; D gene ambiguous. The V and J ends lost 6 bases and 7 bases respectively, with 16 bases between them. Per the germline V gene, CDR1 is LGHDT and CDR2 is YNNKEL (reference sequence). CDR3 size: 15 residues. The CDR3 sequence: CASSPLETQNSPLHF. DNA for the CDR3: TGTGCCAGCAGTCCCCTAGAGACCCAGAATTCACCCCTCCACTTT.

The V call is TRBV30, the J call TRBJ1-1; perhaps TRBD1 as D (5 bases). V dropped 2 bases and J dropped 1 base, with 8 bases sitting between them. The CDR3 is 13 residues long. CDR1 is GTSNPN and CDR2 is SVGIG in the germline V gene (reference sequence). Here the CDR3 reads CAWSRGKNTEAFF. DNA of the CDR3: TGTGCCTGGAGTAGGGGAAAGAACACTGAAGCTTTCTTT. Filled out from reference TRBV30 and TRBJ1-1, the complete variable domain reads SQTIHQWPATLVQPVGSPLSLECTVEGTSNPNLYWYRQAAGRGLQLLFYSVGIGQISSEVPQNLSASRPQDRQFILSSKKLLLSDSGFYLCAWSRGKNTEAFFGQGTRLTVV.

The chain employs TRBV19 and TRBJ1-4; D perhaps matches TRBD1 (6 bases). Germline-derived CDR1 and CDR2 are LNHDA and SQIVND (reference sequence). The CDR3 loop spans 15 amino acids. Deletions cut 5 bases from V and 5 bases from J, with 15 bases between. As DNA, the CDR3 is TGTGCCAGTAGTGACGAACAGGGTGGAAATGAAAAACTGTTTTTT. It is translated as CASSDEQGGNEKLFF.

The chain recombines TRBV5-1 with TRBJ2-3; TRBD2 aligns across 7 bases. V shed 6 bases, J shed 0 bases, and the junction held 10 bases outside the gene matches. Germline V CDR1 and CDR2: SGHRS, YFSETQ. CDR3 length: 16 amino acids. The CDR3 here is CASTTSARSSTDTQYF. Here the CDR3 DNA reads TGCGCCAGCACTACTAGCGCCCGATCTAGCACAGATACGCAGTATTTT.

The CDR3: CASSPSGGACHEQYF. The CDR3, as DNA: TGCGCCAGCAGTCCCTCCGGAGGGGCTTGCCACGAGCAGTACTTC. The V and J genes are TRBV23-1 and TRBJ2-7; possible D gene TRBD2, 6 bases. TRBV23-1 is placed among ORFs of uncertain function. Trimming left V 4 bases short and J 5 bases short, with 18 bases between. The CDR3 runs to 15 residues.

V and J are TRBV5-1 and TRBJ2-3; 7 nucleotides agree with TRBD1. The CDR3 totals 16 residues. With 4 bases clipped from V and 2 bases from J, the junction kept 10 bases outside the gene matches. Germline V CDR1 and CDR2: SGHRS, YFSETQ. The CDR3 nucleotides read TGCGCCAGCAGCCCCGGGACAGTGGGATCCACAGATACGCAGTATTTT. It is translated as CASSPGTVGSTDTQYF.